The next 5 T cell receptor beta chains were all read from a single sample in a study of cytomegalovirus exposure and HLA in healthy donors. 60 Vbeta and 13 Jbeta primers were used in PCR. Repertoires were generated with immunoSEQ multiplex PCR, while TCRdb's copy carries only in-frame clones and drops some. Among some 150,000 clones listed, 76% were seen once. The source material was PBMCs. These receptors all stem from a man between 18 and 29 years old in good health and CMV-seronegative.

The V gene is TRBV6-1, the J gene TRBJ2-6, with D possibly TRBD1 on 6 matching bases. The V end was cut by 10 bases, the J end by 0 bases, with 13 bases between. The germline V gene has CDR1 MNHNS and CDR2 SASEGT. The CDR3 loop spans 15 amino acids. The CDR3 sequence: CATLQGGSGANVLTF. Written as DNA, the CDR3 is TGTGCCACCCTACAGGGCGGCTCTGGGGCCAACGTCCTGACTTTC.

This rearrangement joins TRBV6-5 to TRBJ2-7, with 8 bases that match TRBD1. This CDR3 comprises 15 residues. V lost 2 bases and J lost 5; bases outside the gene matches: 8. Germline V gene lookup returns CDR1 MNHEY and CDR2 SVGAGI. The chain's CDR3 is CASSYPGQGRHEQYF. The CDR3 DNA reads TGTGCCAGCAGTTACCCAGGACAGGGACGTCACGAGCAGTACTTC.

The chain combines TRBV5-1 with TRBJ1-1, with TRBD1 identical over 7 bases. The CDR3 has 15 amino acids. Germline V gene lookup returns CDR1 SGHRS and CDR2 YFSETQ. V was clipped by 0 bases and J by 1 base; unmatched bases: 3. The CDR3 bases are TGCGCCAGCAGCTTGGGAGGGGGCACGAACACTGAAGCTTTCTTT. Translated, it gives CASSLGGGTNTEAFF.

This clone was detected a few times. The rearrangement links TRBV2 to TRBJ1-5, with D possibly TRBD1 on 5 matching bases. Germline V gene sequence: CDR1 SNHLY, CDR2 FYNNEI. The CDR3 has 14 residues. V lost 3 bases and J 6 bases, leaving 12 bases between the germline ends. CDR3 bases: TGTGCCAGCAGTGATCAGGGTGGCTCTCAGCCCCAGCATTTT. Translation gives CASSDQGGSQPQHF.

V and J are TRBV28 and TRBJ2-7, with a weak D call TRBD1 (6 bases). There are 14 residues in the CDR3. Germline CDR1 and CDR2: MDHEN and SYDVKM. The V and J ends lost 4 bases and 3 bases respectively, with 13 bases between them. CDR3 sequence: CASSSGTNSYEQYF. The CDR3, as DNA: TGTGCCAGCAGTTCCGGGACAAACAGCTACGAGCAGTACTTC.